This TCR beta chain came from a study of T cell changes during pregnancy in multiple sclerosis. Sequenced by immunoSEQ multiplex PCR; TCRdb stores in-frame clones only, minus some. The sample lists approximately 31,000 clones; about 92% were seen once. This clone was counted once. V lost 6 bases, J lost 2 bases, and 3 bases lay in between. Germline CDR1 and CDR2: GTSNPN and SVGIG (reference sequence). The length of the CDR3 is 10 residues. The specimen comprised CD4+ T cells from peripheral blood mononuclear cells, sampled in the second trimester of pregnancy. This clonotype was sampled from a female donor in good health, enrolled as a control in a pregnancy study. The gene calls are TRBV30 and TRBJ2-3; D gene ambiguous. CDR3 residues: CACHTDTQYF. The CDR3 DNA is TGTGCCTGCCACACAGATACGCAGTATTTT.